Listed below are T cell receptor beta chains from one sample, sequenced in a study of shared clonotypes between healthy human individuals. Repertoires were generated with immunoSEQ multiplex PCR, while TCRdb's copy carries only in-frame clones and drops some. This sample yields hundreds of thousands of clones, of which 73% are seen a single time; 1.5% to 2% belongs to the top ten. Material for sequencing was memory CD4+ T cells sorted from blood. The receptors originated from a woman aged 30 to 39 in good health. The CDR3 runs from the conserved cysteine through the conserved F or W. D genes are given only for firm matches. Clone size is shown for a subset of rows, as once, few, many or a class of expanded clone.

len | j_gene | abundance | d_gene | v_gene | CDR3aa | CDR3nt
14 | TRBJ2-7 | few | TRBD1 | TRBV28 | CASSWTGGPYEQYF | TGTGCCAGCAGCTGGACAGGGGGACCGTACGAGCAGTACTTC
13 | TRBJ1-5 | - | - | TRBV19 | CASNARGAQPQHF | TGTGCCAGTAACGCCCGGGGCGCTCAGCCCCAGCATTTT
15 | TRBJ2-5 | once | TRBD2 | TRBV7-9 | CASSLLTSDFETQYF | TGTGCCAGCAGCTTACTCACTAGCGACTTCGAGACCCAGTACTTC
14 | TRBJ2-1 | - | TRBD1 | TRBV4-2 | CATSGTGVVDEQFF | TGTGCCACCTCCGGGACAGGGGTGGTCGATGAGCAGTTCTTC
13 | TRBJ1-1 | once | TRBD1 | TRBV6-5 | CASKDRLNTEAFF | TGTGCCAGCAAGGACAGGTTGAACACTGAAGCTTTCTTT
15 | TRBJ2-5 | - | - | TRBV6-5 | CASSYGRSGQETQYF | TGTGCCAGCAGTTACGGTCGCAGCGGCCAAGAGACCCAGTACTTC
13 | TRBJ2-5 | - | TRBD2 | TRBV28 | CASSAGGSETQYF | TGTGCCAGCAGCGCGGGAGGATCAGAGACCCAGTACTTC
15 | TRBJ2-5 | - | TRBD2 | TRBV6-5 | CASSYQRERWETQYF | TGTGCCAGCAGTTACCAGCGGGAGAGATGGGAGACCCAGTACTTC
13 | TRBJ2-7 | - | TRBD1 | TRBV5-6 | CASSRGQGDEQYF | TGTGCCAGCAGCAGGGGACAGGGGGACGAGCAGTACTTC
14 | TRBJ2-5 | once | - | TRBV18 | CASSPPGREKTQYF | TGTGCCAGCTCACCACCAGGTAGAGAAAAGACCCAGTACTTC
12 | TRBJ2-5 | few | TRBD2 | TRBV30 | CAWKLAWETQYF | TGTGCCTGGAAACTAGCGTGGGAGACCCAGTACTTC
14 | TRBJ1-5 | - | - | TRBV28 | CASSFRGGHQPQHF | TGTGCCAGCAGTTTTAGGGGGGGCCATCAGCCCCAGCATTTT
16 | TRBJ1-2 | - | TRBD1 | TRBV6-6 | CASSPGRQGVLYGYTF | TGTGCCAGCAGTCCCGGGAGGCAGGGGGTGCTCTATGGCTACACCTTC
12 | TRBJ2-3 | - | - | TRBV6-5 | CAGSVSTDTQYF | TGTGCCGGCAGCGTAAGCACAGATACGCAGTATTTT
14 | TRBJ1-1 | - | - | TRBV29-1 | CSANRVDVNTEAFF | TGCAGCGCGAACAGGGTTGATGTGAACACTGAAGCTTTCTTT
13 | TRBJ2-7 | - | - | TRBV9 | CASSVASGGEQYF | TGTGCCAGCAGCGTAGCTAGTGGAGGGGAGCAGTACTTC
15 | TRBJ1-2 | - | - | TRBV2 | CASSEPSRQASGYTF | TGTGCCAGCAGTGAACCCTCCCGACAGGCCAGTGGCTACACCTTC
14 | TRBJ2-7 | - | TRBD1 | TRBV29-1 | CSVKLTGSSYEQYF | TGCAGCGTTAAGTTGACAGGGAGCTCCTACGAGCAGTACTTC
14 | TRBJ2-3 | - | - | TRBV27 | CASSFMTSTTEKYF | TGTGCCAGCAGTTTCATGACCTCTACAACAGAGAAGTATTTT
12 | TRBJ1-1 | - | - | TRBV6-5 | CAISELRYEAFF | TGTGCCATCAGTGAGTTAAGGTATGAAGCTTTCTTT
13 | TRBJ2-5 | - | TRBD2 | TRBV7-3 | CASSLSGKETQYF | TGTGCCAGCAGCCTTAGCGGGAAAGAGACCCAGTACTTC
15 | TRBJ2-5 | - | - | TRBV4-1 | CASSPSGGPRKTQYF | TGCGCCAGCAGCCCCTCAGGGGGGCCAAGGAAGACCCAGTACTTC
15 | TRBJ1-4 | - | TRBD1 | TRBV29-1 | CSVSHGTGTNEKLFF | TGCAGCGTCTCACACGGGACAGGTACTAATGAAAAACTGTTTTTT
14 | TRBJ2-7 | - | - | TRBV27 | CASSLSGTIPKQYF | TGTGCCAGCAGTTTATCGGGGACAATCCCCAAGCAGTACTTC
18 | TRBJ2-6 | few | TRBD1 | TRBV4-1 | CASSQVGQGSSGANVLTF | TGCGCCAGCAGCCAAGTAGGACAGGGTAGCTCTGGGGCCAACGTCCTGACTTTC
13 | TRBJ1-5 | - | - | TRBV4-1 | CASSQDLIAPQHF | TGCGCCAGCAGCCAAGATTTAATAGCGCCCCAGCATTTT
14 | TRBJ2-7 | few | - | TRBV30 | CAWSVLEQSYEQYF | TGTGCCTGGAGTGTGCTGGAACAGAGCTACGAGCAGTACTTC
13 | TRBJ1-2 | - | - | TRBV19 | CASSIAAGHGYTF | TGTGCCAGTAGTATAGCGGCAGGTCATGGCTACACCTTC
18 | TRBJ2-3 | - | - | TRBV12-5 | CASGLSVRAGPPLDTQYF | TGTGCTAGTGGCTTGTCCGTCCGGGCCGGTCCCCCCCTGGATACGCAGTATTTT
15 | TRBJ2-7 | - | TRBD2 | TRBV7-9 | CASSFSLAGGYEQYF | TGTGCCAGCAGCTTTAGTCTAGCGGGAGGATACGAGCAGTACTTC
15 | TRBJ2-1 | - | TRBD2 | TRBV5-1 | CASSLAGGTYNEQFF | TGCGCCAGCAGCTTGGCGGGAGGAACCTACAATGAGCAGTTCTTC
17 | TRBJ2-2 | many | - | TRBV19 | CASSKQQIQGYTGELFF | TGTGCCAGTAGTAAACAACAGATACAGGGTTACACCGGGGAGCTGTTTTTT
15 | TRBJ2-5 | - | - | TRBV14 | CASSQDILRGETQYF | TGTGCCAGCAGCCAAGATATACTACGAGGAGAGACCCAGTACTTC
16 | TRBJ1-3 | - | - | TRBV5-1 | CASSLDLPHSGNTIYF | TGCGCCAGCAGCTTGGATCTCCCGCACTCTGGAAACACCATATATTTT
14 | TRBJ1-3 | - | TRBD1 | TRBV28 | CASSQDRARNTIYF | TGTGCCAGCAGTCAGGACAGGGCGCGGAACACCATATATTTT
13 | TRBJ2-5 | few | - | TRBV28 | CASSPPVLKTQYF | TGTGCCAGCAGCCCCCCTGTCCTAAAGACCCAGTACTTC
15 | TRBJ2-2 | once | - | TRBV11-2 | CASSLTASGTGELFF | TGTGCCAGCAGCTTGACAGCCTCGGGCACCGGGGAGCTGTTTTTT
15 | TRBJ2-1 | once | TRBD2 | TRBV6-5 | CASSSGTSGMNEQFF | TGTGCCAGCAGCTCCGGGACTAGCGGGATGAATGAGCAGTTCTTC
14 | TRBJ2-2 | - | - | TRBV5-1 | CASSLDRNTGELFF | TGCGCCAGCAGCTTGGACAGAAACACCGGGGAGCTGTTTTTT
17 | TRBJ1-1 | - | TRBD1 | TRBV13 | CASSLEALGQGNTEAFF | TGTGCCAGCAGCTTAGAGGCTCTTGGACAGGGAAACACTGAAGCTTTCTTT
13 | TRBJ2-7 | once | - | TRBV6-5 | CASSQDRSYEQYF | TGTGCCAGCAGCCAGGACAGATCCTACGAGCAGTACTTC
14 | TRBJ2-7 | - | TRBD1 | TRBV14 | CASSPWDRHGEQYF | TGTGCCAGCAGCCCCTGGGACAGGCATGGCGAGCAGTACTTC
16 | TRBJ2-1 | - | TRBD2 | TRBV4-1 | CASSPKGREFYNEQFF | TGCGCCAGCAGCCCCAAAGGGAGGGAGTTCTACAATGAGCAGTTCTTC
12 | TRBJ1-5 | few | - | TRBV27 | CASSPLNQPQHF | TGTGCCAGCAGTCCCCTCAATCAGCCCCAGCATTTT
15 | TRBJ2-7 | - | - | TRBV5-1 | CASSLALATSGEQYF | TGCGCCAGCAGCTTGGCGCTAGCGACCTCCGGAGAGCAGTACTTC
13 | TRBJ1-5 | few | - | TRBV7-6 | CASSLGNNQPQHF | TGTGCCAGCAGCTTAGGGAACAATCAGCCCCAGCATTTT
12 | TRBJ2-2 | - | - | TRBV2 | CASTGNTGELFF | TGTGCCAGCACAGGGAACACCGGGGAGCTGTTTTTT
14 | TRBJ1-1 | few | - | TRBV9 | CASSLDSMNTEAFF | TGTGCCAGCAGCCTGGACAGCATGAACACTGAAGCTTTCTTT
15 | TRBJ2-3 | - | - | TRBV7-8 | CASSPMGIGTDTQYF | TGTGCCAGCAGTCCGATGGGGATCGGCACGGATACGCAGTATTTT
14 | TRBJ2-7 | - | - | TRBV6-4 | CASSDVGGTYEQYF | TGTGCCAGCAGTGACGTGGGAGGCACCTACGAGCAGTACTTC
11 | TRBJ2-5 | - | - | TRBV2 | CASRTGRPQYF | TGTGCCAGCAGGACGGGCAGGCCCCAGTACTTC
16 | TRBJ2-1 | - | - | TRBV12-1 | CASSAGTSGAYNEQFF | TGTGCCAGCAGCGCCGGGACTAGCGGGGCCTACAATGAGCAGTTCTTC
13 | TRBJ1-2 | many | - | TRBV5-4 | CASRLRGGHGYTF | TGTGCCAGCAGGTTGAGGGGGGGCCATGGCTACACCTTC
13 | TRBJ2-1 | - | - | TRBV27 | CASSSVLYNEQFF | TGTGCCAGCAGTTCAGTACTTTACAATGAGCAGTTCTTC
14 | TRBJ2-3 | few | - | TRBV5-1 | CASSLGTVGDTQYF | TGCGCCAGCAGCTTGGGGACAGTTGGAGATACGCAGTATTTT
15 | TRBJ2-3 | few | TRBD2 | TRBV7-3 | CASSLGLAGDPTQYF | TGTGCCAGCAGCTTAGGACTAGCGGGAGACCCTACGCAGTATTTT
13 | TRBJ2-3 | - | - | TRBV2 | CASTSEHTDTQYF | TGTGCCAGCACTAGCGAGCACACAGATACGCAGTATTTT